Listed here are 24 T cell receptor beta chains from one sample, sequenced in a study of control samples from healthy donors and cancer patients. Here immunoSEQ multiplex PCR was the method, and the copy in TCRdb shows in-frame clones only, minus some. The table has tens of thousands of clones, 89% seen once; the top ten hold roughly a tenth. Material: PBMCs. These receptors were obtained from a woman aged 45 to 65 with colorectal cancer.

The chain employs TRBV27 and TRBJ1-2, with 8 bases fitting TRBD1. V was clipped by 0 bases and J by 0 bases; unmatched bases: 9. CDR1 and CDR2 from the germline V gene are MNHEY and SMNVEV (reference sequence). The CDR3 covers 18 residues. The DNA of the CDR3 is TGTGCCAGCAGTTTATCTGGCCAGGGGGCTTCTCCTAACTATGGCTACACCTTC. Its protein is CASSLSGQGASPNYGYTF.

The chain combines TRBV3-1 (or the pseudogene TRBV3-2) with TRBJ2-1; 9 nucleotides match TRBD1. The V gene end was trimmed by 1 base and the J gene end by 3 bases; junction bases not matched to a gene: 4. Germline V gene data show CDR1 as LGHDT and CDR2 as YNNKEL (reference sequence). This CDR3 spans 16 amino acids. Here the CDR3 reads CASSQGPGQGYNEQFF. DNA for the CDR3: TGTGCCAGCAGCCAAGGGCCGGGACAGGGCTACAATGAGCAGTTCTTC.

V gene TRBV7-8 combines with J gene TRBJ2-5, with 10 nucleotides matching TRBD1. Germline trimming cut 5 bases from V and 5 bases from J; bases unmatched to any gene: 8. The CDR3 contains 15 residues. Germline V gives CDR1 SGHVS, CDR2 FQNEAQ. The CDR3 DNA sequence: TGTGCCAGCAGCCCGCGGGACAGGGGACGGGAGACCCAGTACTTC. Translating gives CASSPRDRGRETQYF.

V is TRBV7-3 and J is TRBJ1-1; D gene ambiguous. The CDR3 spans 13 residues. Germline V gene sequence: CDR1 SGHTA, CDR2 FQGTGA. With 0 bases removed from V and 7 bases from J, the gap between germline ends came to 9 bases. CDR3 coding DNA: TGTGCCAGCAGCTTAACGGCGATAGATGAAGCTTTCTTT. This translates into CASSLTAIDEAFF.

The chain is built from TRBV7-9 and TRBJ2-3; 15 bases are a match to TRBD2. V shed 4 bases, J shed 7 bases, and the junction held 12 bases outside the gene matches. Germline values: CDR1 SEHNR, CDR2 FQNEAQ (reference sequence). The CDR3 has 18 residues. CDR3 in amino acids: CASSSSGGGLAGGNTQYF. Written as DNA, the CDR3 is TGTGCCAGCAGCTCTTCCGGAGGGGGACTAGCGGGGGGCAATACGCAGTATTTT.

The chain couples TRBV18 to TRBJ2-5; no firm D call. Trimming removed 4 bases from V and 4 bases from J, with 4 bases in between. The CDR3 length is 11 residues. The germline V gene has CDR1 KGHSH and CDR2 LQKENI. CDR3 in amino acids: CASSRAETQYF. For the CDR3, the DNA is TGTGCCAGCTCACGCGCAGAGACCCAGTACTTC.

This chain uses TRBV20-1 with TRBJ1-1; D is possibly TRBD1 (5 bases). Germline CDR1 and CDR2: DFQATT and SNEGSKA (reference sequence). V lost 5 bases to trimming and J lost 11 bases, with 15 bases between them. There are 11 residues in the CDR3. The CDR3 DNA reads as TGCAGTGCTCCTCAGGGCCCGATGGCTTTCTTT. It is translated as CSAPQGPMAFF.

The CDR3 here is CASSEDRFAGNTIYF. The CDR3 DNA follows: TGTGCCAGCAGTGAGGACAGGTTTGCTGGAAACACCATATATTTT. This chain connects TRBV2 to TRBJ1-3, with 7 bases fitting TRBD1. V lost 3 bases and J lost 2; bases outside the gene matches: 4. The CDR3 totals 15 residues. CDR1 SNHLY and CDR2 FYNNEI come from the germline V gene. The variable domain in full, completed from reference TRBV2 and TRBJ1-3, reads EPEVTQTPSHQVTQMGQEVILRCVPISNHLYFYWYRQILGQKVEFLVSFYNNEISEKSEIFDDQFSVERPDGSNFTLKIRSTKLEDSAMYFCASSEDRFAGNTIYFGEGSWLTVV.

The V call is TRBV30, the J call TRBJ1-5, with a weak D call TRBD1 (5 bases). The germline V gene encodes CDR1 GTSNPN and CDR2 SVGIG (reference sequence). The CDR3 has 14 residues. Trimming shortened V by 2 bases and J by 7 bases, and 15 bases separated the two germline ends. This chain's CDR3 is CAWSKMGVWQPQHF. CDR3 bases: TGTGCCTGGAGTAAAATGGGGGTCTGGCAGCCCCAGCATTTT.

This clone was detected only once. This sequence joins TRBV12-3 or TRBV12-4 and TRBJ2-2; D is possibly TRBD1 or TRBD2 (5 bases each). V lost 10 bases to trimming and J lost 1 base, with 7 bases between them. This CDR3 comprises 12 residues. The CDR3 here is CATGQNTGELFF. CDR3 bases: TGTGCCACGGGGCAGAACACCGGGGAGCTGTTTTTT.

This clone was observed once. The V and J genes are TRBV6-2 or TRBV6-3 and TRBJ1-1, with 9 bases matching TRBD1. Germline-derived CDR1 and CDR2 are MNHEY and SVGEGT. Trimming removed 6 bases from V and 5 bases from J; junction bases left unmatched: 7. This CDR3 has 14 residues. The CDR3 loop reads CASSQDRGRTEAFF. CDR3 DNA sequence: TGTGCCAGCAGCCAGGACAGGGGAAGAACTGAAGCTTTCTTT.

This chain links TRBV5-4 with TRBJ1-2; D might be TRBD1 (6 bases). V dropped 4 bases and J dropped 6 bases, with 16 bases sitting between them. This CDR3 spans 14 amino acids. CDR1 SGHNT and CDR2 YYREEE come from the germline V gene (reference sequence). CDR3 residues: CASSRVGGLDGYTF. The CDR3 DNA follows: TGTGCCAGCAGCCGGGTGGGGGGGCTGGATGGCTACACCTTC.

The count of this clone is one. The V call is TRBV6-5, the J call TRBJ1-4; tentative D call: TRBD1 (6 bases). Looked up from germline, CDR1 is MNHEY and CDR2 is SVGAGI. V lost 4 bases and J 7 bases, leaving 16 bases between the germline ends. The CDR3 totals 15 residues. Written as DNA, the CDR3 is TGTGCCAGCAGTTCAGTCGGGGGCTCTGGTGAAAAACTGTTTTTT. This encodes CASSSVGGSGEKLFF.

The chain recombines TRBV28 with TRBJ1-5; D is perhaps TRBD1 (5 bases). V was shortened by 2 bases and J by 4 bases, with 12 bases between the two germline ends. The length of the CDR3 is 15 residues. Germline V lookup: CDR1 MDHEN, CDR2 SYDVKM. CDR3 region: CASSLLRQKNQPQHF. The CDR3 coding sequence is TGTGCCAGCAGTTTACTGAGACAGAAAAATCAGCCCCAGCATTTT.

V is TRBV4-1 and J is TRBJ1-2; D is perhaps TRBD1 (5 bases). Germline CDR1 and CDR2: MGHRA and YSYEKL. Deletions cut 2 bases from V and 4 bases from J, with 14 bases between. CDR3 length: 15 residues. The CDR3 coding sequence is TGCGCCAGCAGCCAAAAAACGGACATTGGCTATGGCTACACCTTC. Protein sequence: CASSQKTDIGYGYTF.

CDR3 region: CASSSLTGDPNEKLFF. The CDR3 region has the DNA TGTGCCAGCAGTTCCCTTACAGGGGACCCTAATGAAAAACTGTTTTTT. The chain recombines TRBV28 with TRBJ1-4; 7 bases are a match to TRBD1. This CDR3 is built from 16 residues. The germline CDR1 and CDR2 sequences are MDHEN and SYDVKM. The V gene end was trimmed by 4 bases and the J gene end by 3 bases; junction bases not matched to a gene: 8.

The rearrangement links TRBV28 to TRBJ2-5; TRBD1 matches at 7 bases. Trimming cost V 3 bases and J 5 bases; bases outside gene matches: 3. The CDR3 has 13 amino acids. CDR1 MDHEN and CDR2 SYDVKM come from the germline V gene. The CDR3 region has the DNA TGTGCCAGCAGTTTGGACAGGCGGGAGACCCAGTACTTC. This translates into CASSLDRRETQYF.

This chain uses TRBV5-1 with TRBJ1-5; tentatively, D is TRBD1 (6 bases). The germline V and J ends were trimmed by 4 bases and 5 bases, with 13 bases remaining between them. Germline values: CDR1 SGHRS, CDR2 YFSETQ. This CDR3 is built from 14 residues. The CDR3 DNA is TGCGCCAGCAGCGTAACAGGGTTGGATCAGCCCCAGCATTTT. Its translation: CASSVTGLDQPQHF.

The chain recombines TRBV5-1 with TRBJ1-1; D ambiguous. This CDR3 comprises 15 residues. V was pared by 1 base and J by 0 bases, with 10 bases between. From germline, CDR1 is SGHRS and CDR2 YFSETQ. This chain's CDR3 is CASSLIAGLNTEAFF. As DNA, the CDR3 is TGCGCCAGCAGCTTGATCGCCGGGTTGAACACTGAAGCTTTCTTT.

The chain employs TRBV2 and TRBJ1-3; D perhaps matches TRBD1 (5 bases). The ends were cut back, 1 base at V and 4 bases at J, with 11 bases in the middle. CDR3 length: 15 amino acids. Germline CDR1 reads SNHLY; CDR2 reads FYNNEI. The CDR3 is CASSEGQGLGNTIYF. DNA of the CDR3: TGTGCCAGCAGTGAAGGGCAGGGTCTAGGAAACACCATATATTTT.

J is TRBJ1-3 and V is TRBV5-6; D might be TRBD1 (6 bases). From germline, CDR1 is SGHDT and CDR2 YYEEEE. This CDR3 comprises 14 residues. Trimming stripped 4 bases from V and 4 bases from J, with 12 bases between. CDR3 nucleotide sequence: TGTGCCAGCAGCCTCAGGGGAGCGGGAAACACCATATATTTT. Amino acids: CASSLRGAGNTIYF.

This rearrangement joins TRBV30 to TRBJ1-5, with no clear D. The CDR3 runs 14 residues. V lost 1 base, J lost 5 bases, and 12 bases lay in between. Germline V gene data show CDR1 as GTSNPN and CDR2 as SVGIG (reference sequence). CDR3 nucleotide sequence: TGTGCCTGGAGTGGCATCTATGGGGATCAGCCCCAGCATTTT. Protein sequence: CAWSGIYGDQPQHF.

This CDR3 reads CASSPRVPLTGGEKLFF. The CDR3 nucleotides are TGTGCCAGCAGTCCCCGGGTCCCTCTGACAGGGGGAGAAAAACTGTTTTTT. This sequence joins TRBV28 and TRBJ1-4; TRBD1 agrees at 9 bases. The trim removed 5 bases at V and 8 bases at J, leaving 15 bases unmatched. This CDR3 comprises 17 residues. Looked up from germline, CDR1 is MDHEN and CDR2 is SYDVKM.

The chain employs TRBV12-5 and TRBJ1-3, with a tentative D call TRBD1 (6 bases). Germline V gives CDR1 LGHNT, CDR2 FRNRAP. CDR3 length: 15 residues. Between the trimmed V and J ends, which lost 2 bases and 8 bases, there was a span of 16 bases. CDR3 protein: CASGLNPGVGDTIYF. The CDR3, as DNA: TGTGCTAGTGGTTTGAACCCAGGGGTGGGGGACACCATATATTTT.